Listed here is a single T cell receptor (beta chain). The same CDR3 can be traced to other DNA sequences in this sample. The data stem from a study of blood T cell repertoires in COVID-19. The wider study: Both acute and convalescent COVID-19 samples were obtained from the United States, Italy and Spain. T cells, B-cell-depleted T cells, or PBMCs provided the cDNA or gDNA that served as material.

This CDR3 spans 14 amino acids. CDR1 and CDR2 (germline): SGHRS, YFSETQ. V gave up 0 bases and J gave up 7 bases, with 10 bases separating them. Source study methods: From reference gene primer amplification, estimates of nucleated cell counts were derived. Profiled with immunoSEQ multiplex PCR; TCRdb holds only in-frame clones, not every one. V and J calls and clone size come straight from that table; D and trimming were deduced from the DNA. The sample carries 150,000 or so clones, over 80% recorded once. The source material was peripheral blood. The receptor comes from a woman aged 45-60 years with acute or convalescent COVID-19. This chain connects TRBV5-1 to TRBJ1-4, with a possible D match to TRBD1 (5 bases). CDR3: CASSLGQGGEKLFF. The CDR3 DNA reads TGCGCCAGCAGCTTGGGGCAGGGAGGTGAAAAACTGTTTTTT. The variable domain in full, with the rest retrieved from reference TRBV5-1 and TRBJ1-4, is KAGVTQTPRYLIKTRGQQVTLSCSPISGHRSVSWYQQTPGQGLQFLFEYFSETQRNKGNFPGRFSGRQFSNSRSEMNVSTLELGDSALYLCASSLGQGGEKLFFGSGTQLSVL.